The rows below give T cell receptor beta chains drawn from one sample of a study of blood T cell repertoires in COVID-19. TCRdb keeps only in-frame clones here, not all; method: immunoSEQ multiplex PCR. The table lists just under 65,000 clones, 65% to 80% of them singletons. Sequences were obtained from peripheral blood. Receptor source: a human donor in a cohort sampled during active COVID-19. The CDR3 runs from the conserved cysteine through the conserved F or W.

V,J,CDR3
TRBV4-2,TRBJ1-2,CASSQTSVALDYGYTF
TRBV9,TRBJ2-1,CASSAHPKRGIDEQFF
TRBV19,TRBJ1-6,CASAERGSPLRNSPLHF
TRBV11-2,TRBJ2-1,CASSGSGGARNEQFF
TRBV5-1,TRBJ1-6,CASSLPDGVISPLHF
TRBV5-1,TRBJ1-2,CASSPDQGASGGYTF
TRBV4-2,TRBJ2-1,CASSQDETYNEQFF
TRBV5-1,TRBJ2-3,CASSRQGLAPDTQYF
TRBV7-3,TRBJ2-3,CASSLSGATDTQYF
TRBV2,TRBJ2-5,CASRGPGEWTETQYF
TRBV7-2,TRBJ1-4,CASSLRTGTNEKLFF
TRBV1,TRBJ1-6,CTSSQDRGGSPLHF
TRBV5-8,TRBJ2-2,CASSLEERGPTGELFF
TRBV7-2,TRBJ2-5,CASSWDRLKETQYF
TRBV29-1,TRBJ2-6,CSVHTSGANVLTF
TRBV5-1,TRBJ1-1,CASSKDSVNTEAFF
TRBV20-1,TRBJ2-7,CSASIGGGNYEQYF
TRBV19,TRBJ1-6,CASGSGRDNSPLHF
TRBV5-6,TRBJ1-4,CASSEYTGGALGKLFF
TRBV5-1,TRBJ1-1,CASTRDMNTEAFF
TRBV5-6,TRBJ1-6,CASSLGGWGNSPLHF
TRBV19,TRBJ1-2,CASRDGQGGYGYTF
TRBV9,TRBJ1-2,CASSVRQGENYYGYTF
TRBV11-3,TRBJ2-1,CASSLGGPYNEQFF
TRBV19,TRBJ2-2,CASSIIGELFF
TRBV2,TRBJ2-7,CASGGAVYEQYF
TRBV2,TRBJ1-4,CASRPGTVGSNEKLFF
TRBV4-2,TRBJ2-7,CASSQEGAGDTEQYF
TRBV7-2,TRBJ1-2,CASSSRTGAAYGYTF
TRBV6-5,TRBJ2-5,CASSRPPAETQYF
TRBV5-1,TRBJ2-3,CASSLGTVGRADTQYF
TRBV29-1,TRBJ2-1,CSVSTGTSGNNEQFF
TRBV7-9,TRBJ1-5,CASSDRGNSNQPQHF
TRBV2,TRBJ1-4,CASSELVSGEKLFF
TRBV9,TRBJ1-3,CASSASPATDSGNTIYF
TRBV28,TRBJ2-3,CASSRLAGDTDTQYF
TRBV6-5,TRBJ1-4,CASSFPGQGEKLFF
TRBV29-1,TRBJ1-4,CSVGQGGSNEKLFF
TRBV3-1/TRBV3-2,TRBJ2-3,CASSQLKIGGTRADTQYF
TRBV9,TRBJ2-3,CASSVGTGWTDTQYF
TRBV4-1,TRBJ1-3,CASSQVGRVGNTIYF
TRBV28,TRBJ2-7,CASLPRGAGGYEQYF
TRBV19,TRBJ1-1,CASSNRNTEAFF
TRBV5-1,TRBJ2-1,CASSLVGQGAVNEQFF
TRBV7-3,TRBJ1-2,CASSLTPRVGAGGYTF
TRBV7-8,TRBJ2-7,CASSLGAGAYEQYF
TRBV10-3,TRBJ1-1,CAISEQGNTEAFF
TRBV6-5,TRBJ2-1,CASRRLGGYNEQFF